The 8 T cell receptor beta chains given below trace back to one sample, sequenced in a study of blood T cell repertoires in COVID-19. Some clones are missing from TCRdb's copy, which holds only in-frame ones; the method was immunoSEQ multiplex PCR. The data hold about 300,000 clones, with around 85% observed a single time. Input material: PBMCs or T cells enriched from blood (not recorded which). The receptors stem from a woman aged 45-65 years who had recovered from COVID-19.

In this sample, this clone turned up once. The chain carries TRBV16 and TRBJ2-7; a possible D gene is TRBD2 (6 bases). Between the trimmed V and J ends, which lost 4 bases and 1 base, there was a span of 23 bases. Germline CDR1 and CDR2: KGHSY and FQNENV. The CDR3 sequence is 18 residues long. CDR3 nucleotides: TGTGCCAGCAGCCTTATTGCAAAGCTGTCTAGCGCTTCCTACGAGCAGTACTTC. This codes for CASSLIAKLSSASYEQYF.

The chain joins TRBV7-2 to TRBJ1-1, with a tentative D call TRBD1 (6 bases). From germline, CDR1 is SGHTA and CDR2 FQGNSA. The CDR3 spans 14 residues. Trimming removed 5 bases at V and 4 bases at J, with 14 bases between. The CDR3 coding sequence is TGTGCCAGCAGCCTAAGACAGGCGTCCACTGAAGCTTTCTTT. Translating it yields CASSLRQASTEAFF.

This rearrangement joins TRBV11-2 to TRBJ2-7, with 9 bases matching TRBD2. Germline V gene lookup returns CDR1 SGHAT and CDR2 FQNNGV. The V and J ends lost 0 bases and 7 bases, in that order; junction bases with no gene match: 7. The CDR3 is 15 residues long. In DNA form, the CDR3 reads TGTGCCAGCAGCTTAGATCCGTCTAGCGGGGTGGAGCAGTACTTC. It specifies CASSLDPSSGVEQYF.

J is TRBJ2-7 and V is TRBV4-3; 8 bases match TRBD1. The ends lost 4 bases at V and 5 bases at J; junction bases unmatched: 7. Germline V gene lookup returns CDR1 LGHNA and CDR2 YSLEER. The CDR3 extends over 14 amino acids. The CDR3 sequence: CASSLRDRPHEQYF. CDR3 bases: TGCGCCAGCAGCCTTAGGGACAGGCCTCACGAGCAGTACTTC.

The rearrangement uses TRBV19 and TRBJ2-7; 8 positions agree with TRBD1. The V gene's germline CDR1 is LNHDA and CDR2 SQIVND (reference sequence). V trimming: 6 bases; J trimming: 3 bases; junction bases outside the gene matches: 7. The CDR3 extends over 14 amino acids. The CDR3 region is CASSGQGRLYEQYF. The CDR3, as DNA: TGTGCCAGTAGCGGACAGGGTCGACTCTACGAGCAGTACTTC. Complete variable domain (other parts from reference TRBV19 and TRBJ2-7): DGGITQSPKYLFRKEGQNVTLSCEQNLNHDAMYWYRQDPGQGLRLIYYSQIVNDFQKGDIAEGYSVSREKKESFPLTVTSAQKNPTAFYLCASSGQGRLYEQYFGPGTRLTVT.

The chain employs TRBV28 and TRBJ1-1, with D possibly TRBD1 on 6 matching bases. V lost 5 bases and J 5 bases, leaving 9 bases between the germline ends. Germline lookup yields CDR1 MDHEN and CDR2 SYDVKM. This CDR3 comprises 12 residues. The CDR3: CASSLQGTEAFF. The CDR3, as DNA: TGTGCCAGCAGTCTACAGGGTACTGAAGCTTTCTTT.

J is TRBJ1-4 and V is TRBV5-1, with TRBD1 matching 10 bases. CDR1 and CDR2 (germline): SGHRS, YFSETQ. The CDR3 is 16 amino acids. J gave up 0 bases and V 4 bases, and 3 bases lay outside the gene matches. The CDR3 nucleotides are TGCGCCAGCAGCCCCGGACAGGGGGCAACTAATGAAAAACTGTTTTTT. The encoded protein is CASSPGQGATNEKLFF.

This rearrangement joins TRBV4-3 to TRBJ1-2, with a possible D match to TRBD1 (5 bases). Trimming removed 0 bases at V and 3 bases at J, with 14 bases between. The CDR3 totals 16 residues. The V gene's germline CDR1 is LGHNA and CDR2 YSLEER. Here the CDR3 reads CASSQDNTYRHYGYTF. CDR3 DNA sequence: TGCGCCAGCAGCCAAGATAATACGTACAGGCACTATGGCTACACCTTC.